Following are 5 T cell receptor beta chains from one sample sequenced in a study of blood T cell repertoires in COVID-19. Only in-frame clones appear in the TCRdb table, and some are missing; sequencing was by immunoSEQ multiplex PCR. The sample contains 250,000 to 300,000 clones, approximately 86% of which appear only once. The sequencing input was peripheral blood. The receptors originated from an older woman with COVID-19, enrolled during active disease.

The genes are TRBV27 and TRBJ2-7; 7 bases are a match to TRBD1. The V gene's germline CDR1 is MNHEY and CDR2 SMNVEV (reference sequence). V dropped 5 bases and J dropped 0; count of bases not matched to a gene: 4. CDR3 length equals 14 residues. The CDR3 loop is CASSVTGTSYEQYF. The CDR3 DNA sequence: TGTGCCAGCAGTGTGACAGGGACCTCCTACGAGCAGTACTTC.

The genes are TRBV5-1 and TRBJ2-3; 11 bases align to TRBD1. The ends lost 0 bases at V and 5 bases at J; junction bases unmatched: 5. This CDR3 contains 16 residues. In germline, CDR1 is SGHRS, CDR2 YFSETQ. Here the CDR3 DNA reads TGCGCCAGCAGCTTGGGAGGACAGGGGGCTGGAGATACGCAGTATTTT. Its protein product is CASSLGGQGAGDTQYF.

This chain joins TRBV10-3 and TRBJ2-5, with 8 bases fitting TRBD1. The CDR3 totals 15 residues. Unmatched junction bases numbered 6, after V lost 3 bases and J lost 3 bases. From germline, CDR1 is ENHRY and CDR2 SYGVKD. The CDR3: CAISEGTGKKETQYF. The CDR3 DNA sequence: TGTGCCATCAGTGAAGGGACAGGCAAAAAAGAGACCCAGTACTTC.

This sequence joins TRBV7-9 and TRBJ1-1, with TRBD1 identical over 8 bases. Germline V gives CDR1 SEHNR, CDR2 FQNEAQ (reference sequence). The ends lost 3 bases at V and 1 base at J; junction bases unmatched: 4. This CDR3 contains 15 residues. CDR3 DNA: TGTGCCAGCAGCTTGAGTGGGACAGGGAACACTGAAGCTTTCTTT. Amino acid sequence: CASSLSGTGNTEAFF.

A few counts support this clone. The CDR3, as DNA: TGTGCCAGCAGCCACGGCGAGGGAAAACTGTTTTTT. Protein sequence: CASSHGEGKLFF. The rearrangement links TRBV3-1 (or the pseudogene TRBV3-2) to TRBJ1-4; no definite D call. This CDR3 contains 12 residues. CDR1 and CDR2 from the germline V gene are LGHDT and YNNKEL (reference sequence). V was trimmed by 3 bases and J by 10 bases, leaving 9 bases between them.